This TCR beta chain was documented in a study of kidney transplant recipient with SARS-CoV-2 infection. The CDR3 consists of 14 residues. Trimming removed 3 bases from V and 5 bases from J, with 8 bases in between. Germline CDR1 KGHSH, CDR2 LQKENI. MiXCR was run by TCRdb on the reads, yielding one entry per CDR3 protein. The sample has roughly 250,000 distinct CDR3 sequences; around 30% are singletons. This clonotype was seen repeatedly, ten times or more. The chain employs TRBV18 and TRBJ1-6, with unresolved D. This TCR derives from a male patient in his 30s who had COVID-19 and was a kidney transplant recipient. Some T cells may arise from the graft donor. The sample here was a blood sample, taken at baseline and on roughly day 110 from a kidney transplant recipient. CDR3 DNA sequence: TGTGCCAGCTCACCCCCCTCGGATAATTCACCCCTCCACTTT. It is translated as CASSPPSDNSPLHF.